This T cell receptor (beta chain) was captured in a study of cytomegalovirus exposure and HLA in healthy donors (dated by TCRdb to about 2017). Concerning the study at large: An earlier analysis of 550 to 700 of the donors reported 250 to 350 Gb of sequence data and some 100 million unique TCR beta sequences from approximately 180 million T cells. A later genetic analysis used genome-wide SNP genotypes for about 65% of the roughly 670 donors, treating that subset as a discovery cohort. Among roughly 370 genotyped donors of the cohort, an average of approximately 240,000 unique TCR beta nucleotide sequences were sequenced per donor, 15% to 20% of them non-productive. The number of donors typed differed by locus, with roughly 629-640 for A, B, C, DRB1 and DQB1, roughly 520 for DQA1, nearly 610 for DPA1, and some 440 for DPB1. A later analysis re-examined previously published TCR beta repertoires from 610 or so donors and added high-resolution HLA genotyping to investigate patterns of TCR occurrence. The study aimed to test whether cataloging public T cell receptors could reveal signatures of past pathogen exposure. The T cell repertoires of 550 to 850 subjects were profiled by immunosequencing and related to cytomegalovirus serostatus. Among the approximately 430 genotyped donors, around 81% belonged to the genetic ancestry cluster associated with self-reported Caucasian donors. Along with the approximately 600-subject first cohort, a separate validation cohort of 120 different subjects was used. In an earlier analysis of 500 to 650 of the donors, high-throughput TCR beta sequencing was used to judge whether each TCR beta V gene segment behaved as functional or pseudogenic. HLA typing included class I and class II loci at four-digit resolution. Four to six DR-DQ haplotypes were handled as single units for association and clustering, since linkage in the cohort was strong. Roughly 300 gigabases of sequencing data and approximately 85 million unique TCR sequences were included in an early release covering around 650 HLA-typed donors. High-throughput TCR immunosequencing, statistical association of individual TCRs with disease status, and machine learning were combined to predict cytomegalovirus infection status. All discovery cohort repertoires had been generated on a single sequencing platform. Alongside the repertoire data, information on donor age, sex, ethnicity and CMV serostatus was compiled. Rather than drawing on any new phenotypic data, the later analysis identified candidate immune exposures from TCR beta sequences and the way those sequences occurred across donors. The research as a whole found: V-gene and J-gene trimming of TCR beta chains was associated with a missense DCLRE1C variant in a later genetic analysis, and the association was replicated in an independent cohort. When HLA alleles, especially DR and DQ, strongly co-occurred, attributing TCR associations to individual alleles was difficult. Some IMGT-functional V segments, including TRBV6-2 and TRBV6-3, could not be distinguished by the 87-base-pair reads and were therefore excluded. The study listed 150 to 200 TCR beta chains as associated with cytomegalovirus. Linkage disequilibrium might explain the correlated functional status among segregating V segments, but an unknown experimental factor could not be excluded. A later analysis found that HLA-associated TCR beta chains were more clonally expanded and had lower generation probabilities than equally common non-associated chains. A further reported finding was that TCR beta sequences accurately predicted the HLA-A and HLA-B alleles for most subjects in the first cohort. An earlier analysis of some 560 of the donors showed that most TCR beta V segments appeared in productive rearrangements either about 87% or about 30% of the time, which broadly matched IMGT annotations. It was suggested by the authors that the approach could potentially be generalized to other disease states and immunological phenotypes. A later analysis found that most CMV-associated TCR beta chains appeared HLA-restricted, with HLA associations seemingly driven largely by CMV exposure. In this cohort, only TCR beta chains were sequenced, and detectable features were limited by the absence of alpha or paired-chain data. The presence/absence analyses assumed that sequencing depth was roughly uniform across donors, and that assumption may not be true. A cluster of highly shared sequence variants was judged likely to be a technical artifact of the sequencing pipeline. In a later analysis, the rate of TCR association differed among HLA loci, with DRB1 alleles having the most associated TCRs and HLA-C alleles having the fewest. In a later analysis, about 17,000 TCR beta sequences were associated with specific HLA alleles at a false discovery rate of 0.05. According to a later genetic analysis, donors in an Asian-associated ancestry cluster had fewer N-insertions in productive TCRs than the approximately 690-donor mean. Across donors, most TCR sequences were observed very rarely, whereas some public TCRs were present in many individuals. Because counts were too low, about 17 rarely observed V segments, including chromosome 9 orphons, were excluded from the earlier analysis of 587 of the donors. Cytomegalovirus status was reported to be diagnosed by the classifier with high specificity and sensitivity in both the original and validation cohorts. CMV serostatus was the only immune exposure information available for the cohort. A later analysis reported that several top co-occurrence clusters appeared linked to parvovirus B19, influenza, CMV and Epstein-Barr virus. HLA typing was unavailable for some donors at each locus, so association tests used only the typed subset. In vitro tests confirmed that three of the cytomegalovirus-associated TCR beta chains recognize cytomegalovirus antigens.

In regard to this clone: No cognate antigen has been identified for it. Base-call qualities are not available, and no considerably larger clone is one nucleotide away.

The cohort comprised around 700 healthy bone marrow donors. At the time of sampling, every cohort member was nominally healthy, though immune exposures that went unrecorded were likely present. The donor was CMV seronegative and was included in the group of about 400 seronegative cohort members. Every donor gave a peripheral blood sample, and the peripheral blood mononuclear cells from that sample were used for TCR beta sequencing. Genomic DNA was extracted from the blood cell samples with the Qiagen DNeasy Blood Extraction Kit. Library preparation used the immunoSEQ multiplex PCR assay. For the multiplex PCR, a mixture combining 60 forward primers for TCR Vbeta segments and 13 reverse primers for TCR Jbeta segments was used. A multiplex PCR assay on genomic DNA amplified the CDR3 region of rearranged TCR beta genes. On the Illumina HiSeq System, the amplified TCR beta libraries were sequenced as 87-base-pair reads. On the authors' methods: In a later analysis, around 80 million unique TCR beta chains were counted across the roughly 610 repertoires, and roughly 11 million of these chains were shared by at least two donors. Raw reads were error-corrected and collapsed into unique sequences by a nearest-neighbor algorithm in which closely related sequences were merged to remove PCR and sequencing errors. V, D and J gene segments were assigned by aligning CDR3 sequences to IMGT reference sequences. For a sequence to be retained, at least a six-nucleotide match to both a V gene segment and a J gene segment was required. A rearrangement counted as productive if the CDR3 had no stop codons and remained in frame with V and J, and every other rearrangement counted as non-productive. Following IMGT convention, CDR3 was defined as the stretch from the second conserved V-encoded cysteine to the conserved J-encoded phenylalanine. Sequences without an unambiguous match to a single V gene segment were excluded from the earlier analysis of about 600 of the donors. An earlier analysis of fewer than 750 of the donors classified V segments as functional when productive rearrangements were above 56.7% and as segregating when the standard deviation between donors was above 5%. A statistical classification framework was built for diagnosing cytomegalovirus status from the catalog of TCR beta chain sequences. A later analysis assigned V and J genes by comparing TCR nucleotide sequences with IMGT/GENE-DB human TR gene sequences. A later analysis assigned CDR3 sequences and most-parsimonious VDJ recombination scenarios with the TCRdist pipeline. In a later analysis, each TCR beta chain was defined by its CDR3 amino acid sequence together with its V-gene family, and reads without a unique V-gene family were excluded. To address suspected cross-contamination and a sequencing artifact, a later analysis removed roughly 580 highly shared, low-generation-probability nucleotide sequences. A later analysis calculated a clonal expansion index for each public chain from normalized within-repertoire ranks of inferred template counts. Generation probabilities in a later analysis came from a VDJ recombination model fitted to out-of-frame rearrangements, and those results were checked against IGoR. In a later analysis, TCR-TCR, TCR-HLA and TCR-CMV co-occurrence was scored with hypergeometric tests, and a repertoire-size bias correction was applied to TCR pairs. False discovery rates were estimated in a later analysis by permuting HLA or CMV assignments 20 times. In a later analysis, co-occurring TCRs were grouped using DBSCAN, with TCRdist sequence similarity added in when clustering inside HLA-allele-positive subsets. For co-occurrence clustering, repertoires with fewer than 30,000 or more than 120,000 public chains were excluded, along with 5 or 6 repertoires with anomalous nucleotide sharing. TCRdb retrieved this table from immuneACCESS and kept in-frame rearrangements only. Not all clones are present; in checked studies, unresolved V genes account for under half, and no reason is known for the remainder. Clonal size and the V and J genes are those of that table, whereas D and trimming came from the DNA. The sample table holds roughly 98,000 clones, of which about 80% were seen once. Of the sample, 1.5% to 2.5% falls within the top ten clones.

V is pruned by 5 bases and J by 7 bases, leaving 7 bases of the junction without a gene match. Measured from the cysteine to the phenylalanine, the CDR3 is 14 residues long. The sequence is cut down to CDR3 DNA, 42 bases in frame from base 1. Based on the germline V gene, the CDR1 and CDR2 sequences are MDHEN and SYDVKM. The rearrangement combines TRBV28 with TRBJ2-1; 8 nucleotides in the junction match TRBD1. The TCR originated in a man aged 35 to 55 in good health and CMV-seronegative. Material for sequencing was PBMCs. The DNA is TGTGCCAGCAGTCCACGGACAGGGCGGAATGAGCAGTTCTTC. Its coded protein is CASSPRTGRNEQFF.